The 8 T cell receptor beta chains listed next were all sequenced from one sample in a study of blood T cell repertoires in COVID-19 (TCRdb year 2020). Library preparation was by the immunoSEQ multiplex PCR assay. This immuneACCESS table, as held by TCRdb, lists in-frame sequences with V and J called but not all clones. Of the missing ones, under half trace to an unresolved V gene in checked studies; the others have no known cause. Within this sample are about 140,000 clones, with around nine tenths of them counted one time only. More than 4% of the sample is held by the ten biggest clonotypes. Sequenced input: peripheral blood. These receptors all stem from a woman between 40 and 55 years old with acute or convalescent COVID-19.

The V call is TRBV9, the J call TRBJ1-1; D gene unclear. CDR3 length equals 14 residues. Trimming left V 1 base short and J 4 bases short, with 11 bases between. Looked up from germline, CDR1 is SGDLS and CDR2 is YYNGEE. CDR3 DNA: TGTGCCAGCAGCGTAACCGGGGAGCCCACTGAAGCTTTCTTT. It yields the protein CASSVTGEPTEAFF.

The V and J genes are TRBV7-2 and TRBJ2-5; D possibly corresponds to TRBD2 (6 bases). Trimming shortened V by 1 base and J by 1 base, and 13 bases separated the two germline ends. CDR3 length: 16 amino acids. Germline assignment: CDR1 SGHTA and CDR2 FQGNSA. CDR3 bases: TGTGCCAGCAGCTTAGGATCTCGTAGCGGCCAAGAGACCCAGTACTTC. As protein: CASSLGSRSGQETQYF.

This clone was observed a few times. This chain connects TRBV28 to TRBJ2-7; TRBD2 is a possible D gene (5 bases). The CDR3 spans 13 residues. Germline lookup yields CDR1 MDHEN and CDR2 SYDVKM. Trimming left V 3 bases short and J 2 bases short, with 8 bases between. CDR3 nucleotides: TGTGCCAGCAGTTTGGCGGGCCCCTACGAGCAGTACTTC. Translating gives CASSLAGPYEQYF.

The V call is TRBV7-9, the J call TRBJ1-1; D possibly corresponds to TRBD1 (6 bases). The V gene lost 4 bases and the J gene lost 7 bases, with 19 bases spanning the gap. This CDR3 has 15 residues. Germline loops: CDR1 SEHNR, CDR2 FQNEAQ (reference sequence). In nucleotides, the CDR3 is TGTGCCAGCAGCTCACAATCTGGGGGCCCGATTGAAGCTTTCTTT. This encodes CASSSQSGGPIEAFF.

This sequence joins TRBV10-3 and TRBJ2-1; 10 bases align to TRBD2. This CDR3 contains 15 residues. Trimming cost V 7 bases and J 5 bases; bases outside gene matches: 8. Germline CDR1 is ENHRY and CDR2 is SYGVKD. This CDR3 reads CAITLTSGPNNEQFF. The CDR3 bases are TGTGCCATCACCTTGACTAGCGGGCCTAACAATGAGCAGTTCTTC.

The V and J genes are TRBV2 and TRBJ1-2; D remains unclear. V gave up 7 bases and J gave up 4 bases, with 13 bases separating them. This CDR3 region has 13 residues. Germline V gene data show CDR1 as SNHLY and CDR2 as FYNNEI. The DNA for the CDR3 is TGTGCCAGCATTCTACAGTCAGCCTATGGCTACACCTTC. Translated: CASILQSAYGYTF.

J is TRBJ2-3 and V is TRBV24-1; 11 bases line up with TRBD2. V lost 2 bases and J lost 2; bases outside the gene matches: 2. The CDR3 extends over 16 amino acids. CDR1 and CDR2 (germline): KGHDR, SFDVKD. The CDR3 protein is CATSDSSGGSTDTQYF. DNA for the CDR3: TGTGCCACCAGTGATTCTAGCGGGGGGTCCACAGATACGCAGTATTTT.

V usage is TRBV2 and J usage is TRBJ2-3; TRBD2 agrees at 11 bases. Germline V gene data show CDR1 as SNHLY and CDR2 as FYNNEI. After removal of 4 bases from V and 2 bases from J, the junction contained 2 bases not matched to a gene. The CDR3 contains 15 residues. CDR3 DNA: TGTGCCAGCAGTGGGGGACTAGCGGCCACAGATACGCAGTATTTT. Its protein is CASSGGLAATDTQYF.